This T cell receptor (beta chain) was profiled in a study of T cells in narcolepsy. Study outcomes and limitations: Reportedly, autoreactive clonotypes were serially detected in patients' blood but not controls'.

TCRdb's table, derived via immunoSEQ multiplex PCR, lists solely in-frame clones and lacks some. The repertoire holds fewer than 40,000 clones, with around 90% as singletons. Germline V gene data show CDR1 as LNHDA and CDR2 as SQIVND (reference sequence). Trimming removed 2 bases at V and 6 bases at J, with 13 bases between. CDR3 length: 14 residues. This clone was recorded only once. Its cognate antigen is unknown. Sequencing was performed on CD45RA- memory CD4+ T cells from PBMCs. V and J are TRBV19 and TRBJ1-1, with D unclear. This receptor was obtained from a human donor with narcolepsy. The CDR3 reads CASSIREGRPEAFF. The CDR3 DNA reads as TGTGCCAGTAGTATAAGGGAAGGGAGGCCTGAAGCTTTCTTT.